Listed here is a single TCR beta chain. Its target is unknown. The sample belongs to a study of Ad26.COV2.S vaccination and SARS-CoV-2 variants. Study-wide background: Enrollment placed the donor in the COV1001 Ad26.COV2.S trial arm. Study-wide points: Following vaccination, spike-specific CD8+ and CD4+ T cell responses reportedly exhibited substantial breadth.

Some clones are missing from TCRdb's copy, which holds only in-frame ones; the method was immunoSEQ multiplex PCR. The repertoire has 350,000 to 400,000 clones, less than 90% of them found once; the top ten carry approximately 3.7%. Treatment: around 19 received Ad26.COV2.S at low or high dose, single or two shots; about 5 received placebo; per-sample allocation not given. Specimen acquisition occurred on day 63 following the initial vaccine or placebo injection. A Boston adult aged 18-55 years was the donor. This CDR3 is built from 16 residues. The junction had 9 bases not matched to a gene; V was cut back by 5 bases and J by 4 bases. Germline values: CDR1 SEHNR, CDR2 FQNEAQ (reference sequence).

The chain has TRBV7-9 and TRBJ2-2; 8 bases map to TRBD1. This clonotype was obtained from a person aged 18 to 65 who received the Ad26.COV2.S COVID-19 vaccine or a placebo. Source: peripheral blood, taken in a trial of Ad26.COV2.S vaccine versus placebo. As DNA, the CDR3 is TGTGCCAGCAGCCCTCGGACAGGGTCGGGCACCGGGGAGCTGTTTTTT. It codes for CASSPRTGSGTGELFF. The whole variable domain, remainder taken from reference TRBV7-9 and TRBJ2-2, is DTGVSQNPRHKITKRGQNVTFRCDPISEHNRLYWYRQTLGQGPEFLTYFQNEAQLEKSRLLSDRFSAERPKGSFSTLEIQRTEQGDSAMYLCASSPRTGSGTGELFFGEGSRLTVL.